These 9 T cell receptor beta chains were sequenced from one sample in a study of CD4+ T cells in melanoma. Using immunoSEQ multiplex PCR, the repertoire was profiled, and TCRdb retains in-frame clones only, with some absent. This sample has about 50,000 clones; roughly 89% occur once, and the top ten carry 12%. Sequencing was done on a sample of peripheral blood. All receptors derive from a human donor with melanoma.

The chain joins TRBV9 to TRBJ1-6, with TRBD1 matching over 7 bases. The germline CDR1 and CDR2 sequences are SGDLS and YYNGEE. The V segment lost 4 bases and the J segment 7 bases; nucleotides outside the gene matches: 8. This CDR3 has 15 amino acids. CDR3 loop: CASSPAGTVNSPLHF. CDR3 DNA: TGTGCCAGCAGCCCGGCCGGGACAGTGAATTCACCCCTCCACTTT.

The gene calls are TRBV5-4 and TRBJ2-3; D uncertain. CDR1 and CDR2 from the germline V gene are SGHNT and YYREEE (reference sequence). The CDR3 is 13 residues long. V lost 4 bases and J lost 6, with 12 bases in between. The CDR3 is CASSRTLLDTQYF. For the CDR3, the DNA is TGTGCCAGCAGCCGGACGCTACTTGATACGCAGTATTTT.

This clone was seen once. V and J are TRBV7-9 and TRBJ1-1; TRBD1 aligns across 7 bases. After removal of 5 bases from V and 2 bases from J, the junction contained 5 bases not matched to a gene. Germline V CDR1 and CDR2: SEHNR, FQNEAQ (reference sequence). The CDR3 sequence is 14 residues long. CDR3 loop: CASSGWDSNTEAFF. DNA of the CDR3: TGTGCCAGCAGCGGATGGGACAGCAACACTGAAGCTTTCTTT.

This rearrangement joins TRBV5-1 to TRBJ1-5, with D perhaps matching TRBD1 (5 bases). Trimming left V 0 bases short and J 8 bases short, with 9 bases between. The CDR3 covers 13 residues. Germline values: CDR1 SGHRS, CDR2 YFSETQ. For the CDR3, the DNA is TGCGCCAGCAGCTTGGGGGGGGGAGAGCCCCAGCATTTT. Its protein is CASSLGGGEPQHF.

The chain joins TRBV15 to TRBJ2-2; TRBD1 matches at 10 bases. The CDR3 contains 15 residues. The trim removed 8 bases at V and 1 base at J, leaving 4 bases unmatched. Germline lookup yields CDR1 LNHNV and CDR2 YYDKDF (reference sequence). This CDR3 reads CATSGTGVNTGELFF. The CDR3 region has the DNA TGTGCCACCTCTGGGACAGGGGTGAACACCGGGGAGCTGTTTTTT.

The chain combines TRBV19 with TRBJ1-6, with D unclear. V was shortened by 8 bases and J by 0 bases, with 11 bases between the two germline ends. The CDR3 sequence is 15 residues long. CDR1 and CDR2 from the germline V gene are LNHDA and SQIVND (reference sequence). As DNA, the CDR3 is TGTGCCAGTCGTTCGGGAAGCTCCTATAATTCACCCCTCCACTTT. It codes for CASRSGSSYNSPLHF.

This chain joins TRBV2 and TRBJ1-2; TRBD1 might be the D (5 bases). V lost 4 bases to trimming and J lost 2 bases, with 8 bases between them. Germline V gene data show CDR1 as SNHLY and CDR2 as FYNNEI. The CDR3 covers 13 residues. CDR3 sequence (DNA): TGTGCCAGCAGTGCTCGGGGGAACTATGGCTACACCTTC. It codes for CASSARGNYGYTF.

This chain links TRBV11-2 with TRBJ2-5; TRBD2 agrees at 8 bases. Germline-derived CDR1 and CDR2 are SGHAT and FQNNGV. V was pared by 5 bases and J by 1 base, with 9 bases of the junction left unmatched. The CDR3 spans 16 residues. The CDR3 spells CASSRRGGLAQETQYF. The CDR3 region has the DNA TGTGCCAGCAGCCGTAGGGGAGGACTAGCCCAAGAGACCCAGTACTTC.

The chain carries TRBV27 and TRBJ2-5, with TRBD2 matching 11 bases. The CDR3 has 17 amino acids. The germline gives CDR1 MNHEY, CDR2 SMNVEV (reference sequence). Losses at the gene ends were 5 bases for V and 8 bases for J; bases not matched to a gene: 16. The CDR3: CASSLLQASGGIRTQYF. DNA for the CDR3: TGTGCCAGCAGTCTACTCCAGGCTAGCGGGGGGATCCGCACCCAGTACTTC.